The 10 T cell receptor beta chains listed next were all sequenced from one sample in a study of radiation and T cells in renal cell carcinoma. Time point given: baseline pretreatment blood. Indicated treatment: 15 Gy SBRT to primary tumor, nephrectomy 4 weeks later. Libraries were prepared by immunoSEQ multiplex PCR; TCRdb keeps only in-frame clonotypes and omits some of them. The profile shows 150,000 or so clones, about 88% of them singletons. The material sequenced was blood, taken from a patient whose treatment included radiotherapy and nephrectomy. These receptors came from an older woman with renal cell carcinoma.

This rearrangement joins TRBV28 to TRBJ1-1, with a possible D match to TRBD1 (6 bases). Trimming cost V 10 bases and J 4 bases, with 16 bases left between them. Germline-derived CDR1 and CDR2 are MDHEN and SYDVKM. The CDR3 has 13 residues. CDR3 protein: CATGGGGGTEAFF. CDR3 sequence (DNA): TGTGCCACCGGAGGGGGAGGGGGCACTGAAGCTTTCTTT.

V gene TRBV11-3 combines with J gene TRBJ2-1; TRBD1 might be the D (5 bases). The germline CDR1 and CDR2 sequences are SGHNT and YENEEA. The CDR3 contains 13 residues. The germline V and J ends were trimmed by 3 bases and 9 bases, with 12 bases remaining between them. The DNA for the CDR3 is TGTGCCAGCAGCTTTAGATTGCAGGGTGAGCAGTTCTTC. Protein product: CASSFRLQGEQFF.

The chain has TRBV14 and TRBJ2-7; tentative D call: TRBD2 (5 bases). Germline V gene sequence: CDR1 SGHDN, CDR2 FVKESK. The CDR3 is 13 amino acids. V lost 1 base and J 1 base, leaving 5 bases between the germline ends. CDR3 amino acids: CASSQGGSYEQYF. The CDR3 nucleotides are TGTGCCAGCAGCCAAGGCGGGTCCTACGAGCAGTACTTC.

The V and J genes are TRBV5-1 and TRBJ1-2; unclear D gene. This CDR3 is 14 amino acids long. CDR1 SGHRS and CDR2 YFSETQ come from the germline V gene. Deletions cut 5 bases from V and 0 bases from J, with 11 bases between. As DNA, the CDR3 is TGCGCCAGCAGACCCCACTTAGCTAACTATGGCTACACCTTC. Translating it yields CASRPHLANYGYTF.

In nucleotides, the CDR3 is TGTGCCAGCAGTTTATATCAGGAGCCCCCAGCCCAGCATTTT. It encodes CASSLYQEPPAQHF. The genes are TRBV28 and TRBJ1-5; D not resolved. The CDR3 length is 14 residues. V was cut by 1 base and J by 11 bases, with 15 bases left in between. CDR1 MDHEN and CDR2 SYDVKM come from the germline V gene.

The rearrangement links TRBV19 to TRBJ2-3; D is unresolved. Looked up from germline, CDR1 is LNHDA and CDR2 is SQIVND (reference sequence). V was pared by 1 base and J by 0 bases, with 8 bases between. This CDR3 is built from 15 residues. The CDR3 loop reads CASSIGVASTDTQYF. The CDR3, as DNA: TGTGCCAGTAGTATAGGTGTAGCTAGCACAGATACGCAGTATTTT.

The chain couples TRBV27 to TRBJ2-2, with D possibly being TRBD2 (5 bases). Germline values: CDR1 MNHEY, CDR2 SMNVEV (reference sequence). The CDR3 contains 14 residues. The V end lost 5 bases, the J end lost 6 bases, and 13 bases lay between the germline ends. The DNA of the CDR3 is TGTGCCAGCAGTGAGGGTGCACGAGCCGGGGAGCTGTTTTTT. This encodes CASSEGARAGELFF.

This clone was seen only once. The chain employs TRBV6-6 and TRBJ2-7; 7 nucleotides align to TRBD2. The CDR3 has 14 residues. Unmatched junction bases numbered 11, after V lost 5 bases and J lost 7 bases. Germline CDR1 reads MNHNY; CDR2 reads SVGAGI (reference sequence). Here the CDR3 reads CASSPPGGGTEQYF. DNA of the CDR3: TGTGCCAGCAGTCCCCCGGGAGGTGGAACGGAGCAGTACTTC.

The CDR3 DNA sequence: TGTGCCAGCAGTTTATTCCAGGGGTACGAGCAGTACTTC. Protein product: CASSLFQGYEQYF. This rearrangement joins TRBV27 to TRBJ2-7; D might be TRBD1 (6 bases). The germline V gene has CDR1 MNHEY and CDR2 SMNVEV (reference sequence). Trimming removed 1 base from V and 4 bases from J, with 8 bases in between. The CDR3 contains 13 residues.

This chain joins TRBV7-2 and TRBJ2-3; TRBD1 is a possible D gene (8 bases). Trimming removed 6 bases from V and 3 bases from J, with 16 bases in between. CDR1 SGHTA and CDR2 FQGNSA come from the germline V gene. This CDR3 has 15 residues. CDR3 amino acids: CASSTGGAGTDTQYF. CDR3 sequence (DNA): TGTGCCAGCAGTACAGGGGGGGCCGGGACAGATACGCAGTATTTT. Full variable domain (outside the CDR3, taken from reference TRBV7-2 and TRBJ2-3): GAGVSQSPSNKVTEKGKDVELRCDPISGHTALYWYRQSLGQGLEFLIYFQGNSAPDKSGLPSDRFSAERTGGSVSTLTIQRTQQEDSAVYLCASSTGGAGTDTQYFGPGTRLTVL.